Each of the 24 T cell receptor beta chains below was sequenced from the same sample in a study of blood T cell repertoires in COVID-19. The protocol was immunoSEQ multiplex PCR, while the TCRdb copy is restricted to in-frame clones and leaves out a portion. This table has approximately 350,000 clones, 80% to 85% appearing once. The sample taken for sequencing was PBMCs or T cells enriched from blood (not recorded which). The receptors here all came from a woman in her fifties or sixties who had recovered from COVID-19.

The chain carries TRBV7-8 and TRBJ2-7, with D possibly being TRBD1 (5 bases). This CDR3 contains 15 residues. Germline V CDR1 and CDR2: SGHVS, FQNEAQ. Deletions cut 2 bases from V and 2 bases from J, with 13 bases between. Here the CDR3 DNA reads TGTGCCAGCAGCTTACAGGGTACCCCGACCTACGAGCAGTACTTC. It encodes CASSLQGTPTYEQYF.

The chain is built from TRBV28 and TRBJ1-2; no clear D gene. The V and J ends lost 6 bases and 7 bases respectively, with 12 bases between them. The CDR3 runs 12 residues. Germline V lookup: CDR1 MDHEN, CDR2 SYDVKM. The CDR3 sequence is CASRLRPGGYTF. The CDR3, as DNA: TGTGCCAGCAGACTCCGCCCGGGTGGCTACACCTTC.

This clone was recorded once. The chain couples TRBV9 to TRBJ1-6; TRBD1 is a possible D gene (6 bases). Per germline, CDR1 SGDLS and CDR2 YYNGEE. V lost 0 bases, J lost 9 bases, and 10 bases lay in between. The CDR3 length is 14 residues. The CDR3 coding sequence is TGTGCCAGCAGCGTAGGCAGGGGTAGTTCACCCCTCCACTTT. This encodes CASSVGRGSSPLHF.

The chain combines TRBV30 with TRBJ1-5, with D tentatively TRBD1 (6 bases). V shed 3 bases and J shed 9 bases, with 18 bases lying between them. The CDR3 length is 14 residues. The germline CDR1 and CDR2 sequences are GTSNPN and SVGIG (reference sequence). The CDR3 reads CAWRGQGRPAPQHF. CDR3 sequence (DNA): TGTGCCTGGAGAGGTCAGGGGCGCCCGGCGCCCCAGCATTTT.

The rearrangement uses TRBV30 and TRBJ2-3; D might be TRBD1 (6 bases). There are 14 residues in the CDR3. CDR1 is GTSNPN and CDR2 is SVGIG in the germline V gene (reference sequence). In DNA, the CDR3 is TGTGCTTGTCCGCTCACAGGGTGGACAGATACGCAGTATTTT. Amino acid sequence: CACPLTGWTDTQYF.

The chain couples TRBV19 to TRBJ1-1; a weak D match, TRBD1 (5 bases). V gave up 3 bases and J gave up 7 bases, with 15 bases separating them. In germline, CDR1 is LNHDA, CDR2 SQIVND (reference sequence). The CDR3 contains 14 residues. This CDR3 reads CASSIKVAGVEAFF. The CDR3 DNA reads as TGTGCCAGTAGTATCAAGGTTGCGGGGGTTGAAGCTTTCTTT.

The V gene is TRBV5-5, the J gene TRBJ1-3; no definite D call. The CDR3 runs 15 residues. CDR1 is SGHKS and CDR2 is YYEKEE in the germline V gene (reference sequence). The germline V and J ends were trimmed by 5 bases and 0 bases, with 12 bases remaining between them. The CDR3 nucleotides read TGTGCCAGCAGGCCGACACCTAACTCTGGAAACACCATATATTTT. As protein: CASRPTPNSGNTIYF. Supplemented by reference TRBV5-5 and TRBJ1-3, the full variable domain reads DAGVTQSPTHLIKTRGQQVTLRCSPISGHKSVSWYQQVLGQGPQFIFQYYEKEERGRGNFPDRFSARQFPNYSSELNVNALLLGDSALYLCASRPTPNSGNTIYFGEGSWLTVV.

This chain uses TRBV28 with TRBJ1-2, with TRBD1 identical over 7 bases. CDR3 length: 13 residues. V gave up 8 bases and J gave up 2 bases; unmatched junction bases: 5. Germline CDR1 and CDR2: MDHEN and SYDVKM. The CDR3 DNA is TGTGCCAGCCTCTACAGGGGAAACTATGGCTACACCTTC. Protein: CASLYRGNYGYTF.

The J gene is TRBJ2-7, the V gene TRBV5-1; 10 nucleotides align to TRBD2. Germline CDR1 and CDR2: SGHRS and YFSETQ. This CDR3 is built from 15 residues. After removal of 1 base from V and 4 bases from J, the junction contained 5 bases not matched to a gene. CDR3 coding DNA: TGCGCCAGCAGCTTGCTCGAGCGGGGGGGTTACGAGCAGTACTTC. Amino acid sequence: CASSLLERGGYEQYF.

Details on this clone: The identical CDR3 is also encoded by other nucleotide sequences in the sample. The chain recombines TRBV9 with TRBJ1-2; weak D call: TRBD1 (6 bases). This CDR3 comprises 16 residues. V lost 0 bases to trimming and J lost 7 bases, with 19 bases between them. Germline assignment: CDR1 SGDLS and CDR2 YYNGEE. CDR3 DNA sequence: TGTGCCAGCAGCGTAGGGCGAGGAGGGGGGGTTTCTGGCTACACCTTC. Translating gives CASSVGRGGGVSGYTF.

The V gene is TRBV4-2, the J gene TRBJ2-7, with TRBD1 matching 9 bases. CDR1 and CDR2 from the germline V gene are LGHNA and YNFKEQ. The CDR3 has 15 amino acids. V gave up 7 bases and J gave up 1 base; unmatched junction bases: 8. The CDR3 bases are TGTGCCAGCACACAATCCGGGACAGGGTCCTACGAGCAGTACTTC. Translating it yields CASTQSGTGSYEQYF.

The chain uses TRBV5-6 and TRBJ1-2, with TRBD1 matching 10 bases. Germline values: CDR1 SGHDT, CDR2 YYEEEE. With V trimmed by 4 bases and J by 6 bases, 3 bases remained unmatched. The CDR3 is made up of 13 amino acids. The CDR3 spells CASSTGTGDGYTF. DNA of the CDR3: TGTGCCAGCAGCACCGGGACAGGGGATGGCTACACCTTC.

The chain joins TRBV7-9 to TRBJ2-3; TRBD2 matches at 9 bases. The CDR3 length is 16 residues. The V and J ends lost 4 bases and 4 bases, in that order; junction bases with no gene match: 9. Germline-derived CDR1 and CDR2 are SEHNR and FQNEAQ (reference sequence). CDR3 region: CASSSPGLAIADTQYF. CDR3 bases: TGTGCCAGCAGCTCTCCGGGACTAGCAATCGCAGATACGCAGTATTTT.

Note on this clone: One end of the junction is discordant with germline, which a read error may explain. This sequence joins TRBV9 and TRBJ1-1; 7 bases agree with TRBD1. The CDR3 contains 12 residues. Germline V gene lookup returns CDR1 SGDLS and CDR2 YYNGEE. In DNA form, the CDR3 reads TGTGCCAGCAGCGGACAGGGTACTGTAGCTTTCTTT. Protein product: CASSGQGTVAFF.

This sequence joins TRBV5-1 and TRBJ2-1; 9 nucleotides agree with TRBD1. Germline CDR1 SGHRS, CDR2 YFSETQ. The CDR3 runs 15 residues. V gave up 2 bases and J gave up 2 bases; unmatched junction bases: 2. The CDR3 sequence is CASSLGTGTYNEQFF. As DNA, the CDR3 is TGCGCCAGCAGCTTAGGGACAGGGACCTACAATGAGCAGTTCTTC.

The V call is TRBV6-6, the J call TRBJ1-5, with 7 positions matching TRBD1. Germline CDR1 is MNHNY and CDR2 is SVGAGI (reference sequence). This CDR3 region has 17 residues. V was pared by 8 bases and J by 5 bases, with 18 bases of the junction left unmatched. The DNA of the CDR3 is TGTGCCAGCGGTCGAGGGGGCGCGCGATTAGGCGATCAGCCCCAGCATTTT. This codes for CASGRGGARLGDQPQHF.

The chain uses TRBV19 and TRBJ2-3; TRBD2 aligns across 10 bases. The V and J ends lost 3 bases and 5 bases, in that order; junction bases with no gene match: 8. The CDR3 totals 16 residues. Germline assignment: CDR1 LNHDA and CDR2 SQIVND (reference sequence). The CDR3 spells CASSMASGGAGDTQYF. The CDR3 DNA reads TGTGCCAGTAGTATGGCGAGCGGGGGGGCGGGAGATACGCAGTATTTT.

This chain links TRBV4-1 with TRBJ1-1; D gene uncertain. In germline, CDR1 is MGHRA, CDR2 YSYEKL. This CDR3 region has 15 residues. V was clipped by 0 bases and J by 5 bases, with 13 bases between them. The CDR3 loop is CASSQDTGFRTEAFF. CDR3 DNA: TGCGCCAGCAGCCAAGATACGGGGTTTAGGACTGAAGCTTTCTTT.

This clone showed up just once. The chain carries TRBV3-1 (or the pseudogene TRBV3-2) and TRBJ1-5, with 7 bases identical to TRBD1. Losses at the gene ends were 1 base for V and 2 bases for J; bases not matched to a gene: 5. Looked up from germline, CDR1 is LGHDT and CDR2 is YNNKEL (reference sequence). This CDR3 has 16 amino acids. The CDR3 reads CASSQGGQTRNQPQHF. The CDR3 DNA sequence: TGTGCCAGCAGCCAAGGGGGACAGACTCGCAATCAGCCCCAGCATTTT.

The V gene is TRBV29-1, the J gene TRBJ1-2, with D maybe TRBD1 (6 bases). The V gene's germline CDR1 is SQVTM and CDR2 ANQGSEA. The ends were cut back, 7 bases at V and 8 bases at J, with 17 bases in the middle. This CDR3 spans 12 amino acids. In nucleotides, the CDR3 is TGCAGCGCTATCACAGGGTGGTGGGGCTACACCTTC. Amino acids: CSAITGWWGYTF.

J is TRBJ2-5 and V is TRBV5-1; 10 bases are shared with TRBD2. The ends lost 0 bases at V and 5 bases at J; junction bases unmatched: 10. Germline assignment: CDR1 SGHRS and CDR2 YFSETQ. This CDR3 is 17 amino acids long. CDR3 sequence: CASSLALAGGTRETQYF. CDR3 nucleotide sequence: TGCGCCAGCAGCTTGGCTTTAGCGGGGGGTACCCGGGAGACCCAGTACTTC.

This clone was picked up one time. The genes are TRBV7-6 and TRBJ2-7, with D possibly matching TRBD1 (7 bases). The germline CDR1 and CDR2 sequences are SGHVS and FNYEAQ. This CDR3 contains 15 residues. Between the trimmed V and J ends, which lost 5 bases and 12 bases, there was a span of 26 bases. The CDR3 DNA sequence: TGTGCCAGCAGCCCCTCGGGGCAGCAGGGGGGTCTTTTGTACTTC. Protein product: CASSPSGQQGGLLYF.

This rearrangement joins TRBV5-6 to TRBJ1-2; TRBD1 matches 8 bases. Germline loops: CDR1 SGHDT, CDR2 YYEEEE. CDR3 length equals 15 residues. Trimming removed 2 bases from V and 5 bases from J; junction bases left unmatched: 8. The CDR3 region has the DNA TGTGCCAGCAGCTTCTTACAGGGGGGGAGGTATGGCTACACCTTC. Its protein is CASSFLQGGRYGYTF.

On this clone: One junction end does not reproduce the germline sequence, and a read error may be involved. The CDR3 coding sequence is TGCGCCAGCAGTGAGTCGCTAGCGGGGGTCAACCGGGGCTTC. The encoded protein is CASSESLAGVNRGF. The chain recombines TRBV10-2 with TRBJ2-7, with 10 bases aligning to TRBD2. Germline V gene sequence: CDR1 WSHSY, CDR2 SAAADI. The CDR3 has 14 residues.